This TCR beta chain was recovered during a study of blood T cell repertoires in COVID-19. About the research overall: Acute-phase and convalescent COVID-19 samples originated in the United States, Italy and Spain. T cells, B-cell-depleted T cells, or PBMCs supplied cDNA or gDNA.

The V gene lost 7 bases and the J gene lost 1 base, with 11 bases spanning the gap. The length of the CDR3 is 14 residues. Looked up from germline, CDR1 is SGDLS and CDR2 is YYNGEE. Methods used by the authors: It was from reference gene primer amplification that nucleated cell counts were estimated. Profiled with immunoSEQ multiplex PCR; TCRdb holds only in-frame clones, not every one. From that table come the V and J calls and clone size; the DNA was used to work out D and trimming. In the table there are 250,000 to 300,000 clones, around 81% of which are singletons. This sequence joins TRBV9 and TRBJ2-2; D possibly corresponds to TRBD2 (5 bases). The clonotype originates from a woman aged 55-70 years with active or convalescent COVID-19. The sequencing sample was made of peripheral blood. The CDR3 loop reads CASGSNLNTGELFF. CDR3 bases: TGTGCCAGCGGGAGCAATTTGAACACCGGGGAGCTGTTTTTT.